A single sample is the source of the 32 T cell receptor beta chains below, sequenced in a study of regulatory and conventional T cells in RAG deficiency. TCRdb keeps only in-frame clones here, not all; method: immunoSEQ multiplex PCR. Among 25,000 to 35,000 clones listed, more than 90% were seen once. Blood CD4+ CD25-low CD127-high conventional T cells supplied the genomic DNA template. These same records also appear under a second study, on regulatory T cells. That source adds: Amplification used 52 TRBV primers and 13 TRBJ primers.

Sequenced sample: CD25- CD4+ T cells sorted from blood. The receptors stem from a human donor in good health.

This rearrangement joins TRBV30 to TRBJ1-3, with 8 bases matching TRBD1. The CDR3 contains 15 residues. V shed 4 bases and J 1 base; nucleotides not matched to a gene: 6. Germline CDR1 is GTSNPN and CDR2 is SVGIG (reference sequence). The CDR3 here is CAWTDRAVSGNTIYF. For the CDR3, the DNA is TGTGCCTGGACGGACAGGGCAGTATCTGGAAACACCATATATTTT.

This chain's CDR3 is CASSQDGGLAGAETQYF. The CDR3 nucleotides read TGTGCCAGCAGCCAAGATGGCGGACTAGCGGGAGCAGAGACCCAGTACTTC. V gene TRBV4-2 combines with J gene TRBJ2-5; 13 bases line up with TRBD2. Germline trimming cut 0 bases from V and 4 bases from J; bases unmatched to any gene: 5. The CDR3 is made up of 17 amino acids. Looked up from germline, CDR1 is LGHNA and CDR2 is YNFKEQ.

This clone was observed once. The rearrangement joins TRBV2 to TRBJ2-5, with D possibly matching TRBD2 (5 bases). The CDR3 consists of 11 residues. Germline lookup yields CDR1 SNHLY and CDR2 FYNNEI. Trimming pared 8 bases from V and 2 bases from J, leaving 6 bases between. The CDR3 region is CASGEQETQYF. CDR3 DNA: TGTGCCAGCGGGGAGCAAGAGACCCAGTACTTC. Combining the CDR3 with reference TRBV2 and TRBJ2-5 gives the whole variable domain EPEVTQTPSHQVTQMGQEVILRCVPISNHLYFYWYRQILGQKVEFLVSFYNNEISEKSEIFDDQFSVERPDGSNFTLKIRSTKLEDSAMYFCASGEQETQYFGPGTRLLVL.

The genes are TRBV7-3 and TRBJ1-2; 8 nucleotides agree with TRBD1. Germline CDR1 is SGHTA and CDR2 is FQGTGA. The CDR3 consists of 13 residues. V lost 6 bases and J lost 8; bases outside the gene matches: 8. CDR3 bases: TGTGCCAGCAGACAAGGGACAGGCGGCGGCTACACCTTC. Translating gives CASRQGTGGGYTF.

The chain links TRBV5-5 to TRBJ2-7; 12 positions agree with TRBD2. V trimming: 5 bases; J trimming: 2 bases; junction bases outside the gene matches: 5. This CDR3 has 15 amino acids. Per germline, CDR1 SGHKS and CDR2 YYEKEE (reference sequence). CDR3 loop: CASSPLAGGAYEQYF. As DNA, the CDR3 is TGTGCCAGCAGTCCACTAGCGGGAGGTGCCTACGAGCAGTACTTC. Full variable domain (outside the CDR3, taken from reference TRBV5-5 and TRBJ2-7): DAGVTQSPTHLIKTRGQQVTLRCSPISGHKSVSWYQQVLGQGPQFIFQYYEKEERGRGNFPDRFSARQFPNYSSELNVNALLLGDSALYLCASSPLAGGAYEQYFGPGTRLTVT.

The chain joins TRBV18 to TRBJ2-1; perhaps TRBD2 as D (5 bases). CDR1 KGHSH and CDR2 LQKENI come from the germline V gene. Trimming stripped 6 bases from V and 1 base from J, with 22 bases between. The CDR3 sequence is 18 residues long. CDR3 loop: CASSPSDLAGGSYNEQFF. The CDR3 DNA reads as TGTGCCAGCTCCCCATCAGACCTGGCGGGCGGTTCCTACAATGAGCAGTTCTTC. Looking up the rest from reference TRBV18 and TRBJ2-1 gives the full variable domain: NAGVMQNPRHLVRRRGQEARLRCSPMKGHSHVYWYRQLPEEGLKFMVYLQKENIIDESGMPKERFSAEFPKEGPSILRIQQVVRGDSAAYFCASSPSDLAGGSYNEQFFGPGTRLTVL.

This chain connects TRBV30 to TRBJ1-3; the D gene is possibly TRBD1 (5 bases). Trimming left V 2 bases short and J 0 bases short, with 11 bases between. Germline CDR1 and CDR2: GTSNPN and SVGIG (reference sequence). This CDR3 region has 15 residues. The CDR3 protein is CAWSRRDSSGNTIYF. CDR3 in DNA: TGTGCCTGGAGTCGACGAGACAGCTCTGGAAACACCATATATTTT. Variable domain in full (rest from reference TRBV30 and TRBJ1-3): SQTIHQWPATLVQPVGSPLSLECTVEGTSNPNLYWYRQAAGRGLQLLFYSVGIGQISSEVPQNLSASRPQDRQFILSSKKLLLSDSGFYLCAWSRRDSSGNTIYFGEGSWLTVV.

The chain has TRBV27 and TRBJ2-7; 11 nucleotides align to TRBD2. There are 16 residues in the CDR3. V trimming: 5 bases; J trimming: 3 bases; junction bases outside the gene matches: 9. CDR1 and CDR2 (germline): MNHEY, SMNVEV (reference sequence). The CDR3 DNA follows: TGTGCCAGCAGTCCCCGACTAGCGGGACCTTACTACGAGCAGTACTTC. Translation gives CASSPRLAGPYYEQYF.

The chain combines TRBV7-2 with TRBJ2-7; D possibly corresponds to TRBD2 (7 bases). This CDR3 region has 14 residues. Trimming shortened V by 5 bases and J by 0 bases, and 11 bases separated the two germline ends. Germline V gives CDR1 SGHTA, CDR2 FQGNSA. CDR3 DNA: TGTGCCAGCAGCAACGGGGGGCGCTCCTACGAGCAGTACTTC. Amino acid sequence: CASSNGGRSYEQYF.

The chain has TRBV6-5 and TRBJ2-7, with D perhaps TRBD1 (6 bases). Germline CDR1 and CDR2: MNHEY and SVGAGI. The CDR3 is 13 residues long. Trimming cost V 6 bases and J 4 bases, with 13 bases left between them. This CDR3 reads CASSRGHNYEQYF. CDR3 nucleotide sequence: TGTGCCAGCAGCCGGGGACATAATTACGAGCAGTACTTC.

The rearrangement links TRBV7-9 to TRBJ2-7, with D perhaps matching TRBD2 (5 bases). Trimming took off 3 bases at V and 1 base at J, with 13 bases between the two ends. This CDR3 is built from 15 residues. Per germline, CDR1 SEHNR and CDR2 FQNEAQ (reference sequence). The CDR3 nucleotides are TGTGCCAGCAGCTTTCCCGCGTGGGAGTCCTACGAGCAGTACTTC. It is translated as CASSFPAWESYEQYF.

The chain recombines TRBV7-3 with TRBJ1-1; D gene unclear. The CDR3 covers 13 residues. Germline CDR1 reads SGHTA; CDR2 reads FQGTGA. The V gene lost 0 bases and the J gene lost 1 base, with 3 bases spanning the gap. The CDR3 DNA reads as TGTGCCAGCAGCTTAACGGCGAACACTGAAGCTTTCTTT. Amino acid sequence: CASSLTANTEAFF.

This clone was detected only once. The chain employs TRBV18 and TRBJ2-1; 10 positions match TRBD1. CDR1 is KGHSH, CDR2 LQKENI, per germline. V was pared by 4 bases and J by 8 bases, with 11 bases of the junction left unmatched. The CDR3 spans 16 residues. CDR3 region: CASSRNPGQGDDEQFF. CDR3 coding DNA: TGTGCCAGCTCACGAAATCCCGGACAGGGGGACGATGAGCAGTTCTTC.

The V and J genes are TRBV2 and TRBJ1-5, with D unresolved. This CDR3 has 15 residues. Germline-derived CDR1 and CDR2 are SNHLY and FYNNEI. The V gene lost 6 bases and the J gene lost 10 bases, with 22 bases spanning the gap. The CDR3 DNA follows: TGTGCCAGCAGCGCAAATTCTGACAACCCCCGACCCCAGCATTTT. Translating gives CASSANSDNPRPQHF. Full variable domain (rest looked up from reference TRBV2 and TRBJ1-5): EPEVTQTPSHQVTQMGQEVILRCVPISNHLYFYWYRQILGQKVEFLVSFYNNEISEKSEIFDDQFSVERPDGSNFTLKIRSTKLEDSAMYFCASSANSDNPRPQHFGDGTRLSIL.

The V gene is TRBV6-5, the J gene TRBJ2-3, with 7 bases fitting TRBD1. CDR1 and CDR2 from the germline V gene are MNHEY and SVGAGI. V shed 4 bases and J 0 bases; nucleotides not matched to a gene: 7. This CDR3 spans 16 amino acids. The CDR3 sequence: CASSSFMTGSTDTQYF. In DNA, the CDR3 is TGTGCCAGCAGTTCCTTCATGACAGGGAGCACAGATACGCAGTATTTT.

The CDR3 DNA is TGCGCCAGCAGCTCCGGGGGTCCCGGGGCAGATACGCAGTATTTT. This sequence encodes CASSSGGPGADTQYF. The rearrangement joins TRBV5-1 to TRBJ2-3; a possible D gene is TRBD2 (6 bases). CDR3 length equals 15 residues. Germline assignment: CDR1 SGHRS and CDR2 YFSETQ. V lost 3 bases, J lost 4 bases, and 15 bases lay in between.

This chain uses TRBV5-1 with TRBJ2-2; D ambiguous. The CDR3 runs 13 residues. Between the trimmed V and J ends, which lost 3 bases and 5 bases, there was a span of 8 bases. Germline V CDR1 and CDR2: SGHRS, YFSETQ. CDR3 bases: TGCGCCAGCAGCTCTAAGGAGACCGGGGAGCTGTTTTTT. It encodes CASSSKETGELFF.

The rearrangement joins TRBV4-3 to TRBJ2-7; 9 bases line up with TRBD2. The CDR3 loop spans 15 amino acids. V shed 1 base, J shed 1 base, and the junction held 2 bases outside the gene matches. Germline V gene sequence: CDR1 LGHNA, CDR2 YSLEER. CDR3 nucleotide sequence: TGCGCCAGCAGCCAAGCGACTAGCGGATCCTACGAGCAGTACTTC. Protein product: CASSQATSGSYEQYF.

V usage is TRBV27 and J usage is TRBJ2-3; 14 nucleotides match TRBD2. This CDR3 spans 17 amino acids. V lost 3 bases, J lost 5 bases, and 7 bases stayed unmatched. From germline, CDR1 is MNHEY and CDR2 SMNVEV (reference sequence). CDR3 bases: TGTGCCAGCAGTTTCTTGACTAGCGGGGGGGCCAAAGATACGCAGTATTTT. Translation: CASSFLTSGGAKDTQYF.

The chain recombines TRBV9 with TRBJ2-1; the D gene is possibly TRBD1 (6 bases). The CDR3 extends over 15 amino acids. The V and J ends lost 3 bases and 2 bases respectively, with 12 bases between them. Germline values: CDR1 SGDLS, CDR2 YYNGEE. The CDR3 spells CASSEWDKTYNEQFF. For the CDR3, the DNA is TGTGCCAGCAGCGAGTGGGACAAGACCTACAATGAGCAGTTCTTC.

The rearrangement joins TRBV7-9 to TRBJ2-5, with TRBD2 identical over 13 bases. In germline, CDR1 is SEHNR, CDR2 FQNEAQ (reference sequence). The CDR3 length is 17 residues. The V and J ends lost 6 bases and 3 bases, in that order; junction bases with no gene match: 10. Here the CDR3 reads CASSFTGTSGVKETQYF. CDR3 nucleotide sequence: TGTGCCAGCAGTTTCACCGGGACTAGCGGGGTTAAAGAGACCCAGTACTTC.

CDR3 sequence reads: CASSLKGRWVAGGLSEQYF. CDR3 in DNA: TGTGCCAGCAGCTTAAAGGGCCGTTGGGTAGCGGGAGGGCTTAGTGAGCAGTACTTC. This chain joins TRBV7-3 and TRBJ2-7; 11 nucleotides align to TRBD2. Germline assignment: CDR1 SGHTA and CDR2 FQGTGA. The CDR3 runs to 19 residues. V lost 1 base and J lost 7; bases outside the gene matches: 18.

The chain is built from TRBV4-2 and TRBJ1-2; TRBD1 matches 9 bases. The germline V gene has CDR1 LGHNA and CDR2 YNFKEQ. V gave up 6 bases and J gave up 11 bases; unmatched junction bases: 10. CDR3 length: 13 residues. The CDR3 DNA follows: TGTGCCAGCAGGAACCGGGACAGGGTTTCTTACACCTTC. Its protein product is CASRNRDRVSYTF.

The count of this clone is one. Other DNA sequences in this sample translate to the same CDR3. V usage is TRBV5-4 and J usage is TRBJ1-6; perhaps TRBD1 as D (5 bases). The CDR3 runs to 15 residues. Per the germline V gene, CDR1 is SGHNT and CDR2 is YYREEE (reference sequence). V lost 3 bases and J lost 9, with 16 bases in between. DNA of the CDR3: TGTGCCAGCAGCTCCGGGGGAGATAGTATTTCACCCCTCCACTTT. It specifies CASSSGGDSISPLHF. Based on the CDR3 plus reference TRBV5-4 and TRBJ1-6, the full variable domain is ETGVTQSPTHLIKTRGQQVTLRCSSQSGHNTVSWYQQALGQGPQFIFQYYREEENGRGNFPPRFSGLQFPNYSSELNVNALELDDSALYLCASSSGGDSISPLHFGNGTRLTVT.

J is TRBJ1-4 and V is TRBV18; D might be TRBD1 (5 bases). V lost 5 bases to trimming and J lost 4 bases, with 14 bases between them. From germline, CDR1 is KGHSH and CDR2 LQKENI. This CDR3 contains 15 residues. This chain's CDR3 is CASSAPTVRNEKLFF. The CDR3 DNA follows: TGTGCCAGCTCAGCCCCGACAGTACGTAATGAAAAACTGTTTTTT.

This clone was recorded once. The chain recombines TRBV5-4 with TRBJ2-4; D possibly corresponds to TRBD1 (6 bases). This CDR3 contains 15 residues. CDR1 is SGHNT and CDR2 is YYREEE in the germline V gene (reference sequence). V was trimmed by 2 bases and J by 0 bases, leaving 9 bases between them. CDR3 nucleotide sequence: TGTGCCAGCAGCTTCAGGGGCCAAGCCAAAAACATTCAGTACTTC. Amino acid sequence: CASSFRGQAKNIQYF.

This rearrangement joins TRBV4-1 to TRBJ2-7; D is perhaps TRBD1 (5 bases). The germline gives CDR1 MGHRA, CDR2 YSYEKL. V lost 1 base and J lost 7, with 23 bases in between. The length of the CDR3 is 17 residues. CDR3: CASSQVFLGSRAREQYF. Here the CDR3 DNA reads TGCGCCAGCAGCCAAGTTTTTCTAGGGTCCAGGGCTCGGGAGCAGTACTTC.

V and J are TRBV7-3 and TRBJ2-5; D gene uncertain. Per the germline V gene, CDR1 is SGHTA and CDR2 is FQGTGA. The CDR3 spans 14 residues. Trimming left V 2 bases short and J 0 bases short, with 7 bases between. The CDR3 sequence: CASSLGPYQETQYF. The CDR3 nucleotides read TGTGCCAGCAGCTTAGGCCCCTACCAAGAGACCCAGTACTTC.

V is TRBV27 and J is TRBJ1-1, with TRBD1 identical over 8 bases. Germline lookup yields CDR1 MNHEY and CDR2 SMNVEV (reference sequence). This CDR3 region has 16 residues. V gave up 7 bases and J gave up 3 bases; unmatched junction bases: 13. CDR3 nucleotide sequence: TGTGCCAGCAAGTCGGACAGGGTGGGGTTTGACACTGAAGCTTTCTTT. Translating gives CASKSDRVGFDTEAFF.

The chain carries TRBV5-6 and TRBJ2-7; 9 bases align to TRBD2. Germline assignment: CDR1 SGHDT and CDR2 YYEEEE. The J segment lost 5 bases and the V segment lost 4 bases, leaving 19 bases of the junction unmatched. The CDR3 is made up of 18 amino acids. CDR3 residues: CASSVTDTERGESDEQYF. In DNA form, the CDR3 reads TGTGCCAGCAGCGTCACTGATACTGAGCGGGGGGAATCGGACGAGCAGTACTTC.

The chain is built from TRBV10-2 and TRBJ1-5; the match to TRBD1 covers 8 bases. Germline CDR1 and CDR2: WSHSY and SAAADI. V shed 6 bases and J 6 bases; nucleotides not matched to a gene: 4. The CDR3 is made up of 13 amino acids. CDR3 DNA sequence: TGCGCCAGCAGCGACAGGGGAGGTCAGCCCCAGCATTTT. Protein: CASSDRGGQPQHF.

The rearrangement joins TRBV10-3 to TRBJ2-1, with 7 bases matching TRBD1. The CDR3 is 15 residues long. Per the germline V gene, CDR1 is ENHRY and CDR2 is SYGVKD. Losses at the gene ends were 6 bases for V and 4 bases for J; bases not matched to a gene: 9. The CDR3 region has the DNA TGTGCCATCAGCGAGAGGACAGGTTCGTACAATGAGCAGTTCTTC. This codes for CAISERTGSYNEQFF.